The following is a TCR beta chain sequence with its context. Its target is unknown. Following RNA extraction, reverse transcription yielded cDNA that acted as the sequencing template. TCRdb's table, derived via immunoSEQ multiplex PCR, lists solely in-frame clones and lacks some. Of 50,000 to 80,000 clones listed, around 44% are singletons. These data originate in a study of CD8+ T cells in alopecia areata. Study-level points and caveats: Scalp lesions, especially in alopecia totalis/universalis, had higher clonality than normal scalp.

Trimming pared 4 bases from V and 4 bases from J, leaving 16 bases between. The V gene's germline CDR1 is MDHEN and CDR2 SYDVKM. This CDR3 has 15 residues. The clonotype was recovered from a human donor with alopecia areata. Sequencing used NKG2D-low CD8+ T cells sorted from blood. The gene calls are TRBV28 and TRBJ1-2; D unclear. CDR3 amino acids: CASSSAPSGSYGYTF. For the CDR3, the DNA is TGTGCCAGCAGTTCGGCCCCCTCCGGGAGCTATGGCTACACCTTC.